One T cell receptor (beta chain) is described in this entry. The sample belongs to a study of blood T cell repertoires in COVID-19. At the level of the study: Samples representing acute and convalescent COVID-19 were sourced from the United States, Italy and Spain. T cells, B-cell-depleted T cells, or PBMCs provided the cDNA or gDNA that served as material.

Authors' methods: Cell counts per sample came from amplifying reference gene primers. Libraries were prepared by immunoSEQ multiplex PCR; TCRdb keeps only in-frame clonotypes and omits some of them. V, J and clone size are taken as reported in that table, and D and trimming were inferred from the DNA itself. The sample includes approximately 190,000 clones, roughly four fifths of them seen just once. The germline V gene encodes CDR1 MNHEY and CDR2 SVGAGI. This CDR3 is built from 13 residues. V gave up 6 bases and J gave up 5 bases; unmatched junction bases: 5. Sequencing used peripheral blood. This chain links TRBV6-5 with TRBJ1-1; TRBD1 matches 8 bases. The receptor comes from a middle-aged woman with acute or convalescent COVID-19. The CDR3 protein is CASSSQGGTEAFF. The CDR3 DNA follows: TGTGCCAGCAGCTCACAGGGGGGAACTGAAGCTTTCTTT.